This TCR beta chain was profiled in a study of type 1 and type 2 diabetes patients. Each diabetic donor fulfilled classification criteria for either type 1 or type 2. Each participant gave 8 to 10 milliliters of peripheral blood. Overall study results and limits: Some HECs seen only in T1D might also appear in more T2D or control samples. Type 2 diabetes patients had few highly-expanded CD4+ clones, median one.

The PCR template was genomic DNA. The TCR beta CDR3 region was amplified using 30 forward and 13 reverse primers. One entry per CDR3 protein results from TCRdb running MiXCR on the multiplex PCR reads. The sample lists a few hundred thousand distinct CDR3 sequences; over 45% were seen once. The table lists this clonotype with a few counts. Antigen unknown. The sequence came from a man between 18 and 35 years old with type 2 diabetes. Sequencing was performed on peripheral blood mononuclear cells (PBMCs).

CDR3 region: CASSMRAGVGANVLTF. CDR3 coding DNA: TGTGCCAGTAGTATGCGCGCAGGGGTCGGGGCCAACGTCCTGACTTTC. The rearrangement links TRBV19 to TRBJ2-6; tentative D call: TRBD1 (6 bases). CDR1 and CDR2 from the germline V gene are LNHDA and SQIVND (reference sequence). Trimming shortened V by 3 bases and J by 4 bases, and 13 bases separated the two germline ends. The CDR3 extends over 16 amino acids. The full variable domain, with the rest looked up from reference TRBV19 and TRBJ2-6, is DGGITQSPKYLFRKEGQNVTLSCEQNLNHDAMYWYRQDPGQGLRLIYYSQIVNDFQKGDIAEGYSVSREKKESFPLTVTSAQKNPTAFYLCASSMRAGVGANVLTFGAGSRLTVL.